These T cell receptor beta chains were read from a single sample in a study of tumor-infiltrating lymphocytes in oesophageal squamous cell carcinoma. Using its own MiXCR run on the PCR reads, TCRdb lists one record per CDR3 protein. The repertoire has fewer than 20,000 distinct CDR3 sequences, roughly 50% of them found once; the top ten carry just under 45%. Sequenced: normal esophageal tissue next to the tumor. The receptors originated from a female donor with esophageal squamous cell carcinoma. Both conserved end residues are part of each CDR3. A D gene is named only where the DNA matches it firmly. Rows give clone size only sometimes, using once, few, many, or a class for an expanded clone.

CDR3 length	clone size	D gene	J gene	V gene	CDR3 protein	CDR3 DNA
18	-	-	TRBJ2-1	TRBV7-8	CASSLREQLQDLYNEQFF	TGTGCCAGCAGCTTACGTGAGCAGCTCCAGGATCTATACAATGAGCAGTTCTTC
16	-	-	TRBJ2-5	TRBV12-2	CASRLAGGGPQETQYF	TGTGCAAGTCGCTTAGCGGGCGGGGGGCCCCAAGAGACCCAGTACTTC
13	many	-	TRBJ1-2	TRBV7-9	CASSLAINYGYTF	TGTGCCAGCAGCTTAGCTATAAACTATGGCTACACCTTC
15	-	TRBD2	TRBJ2-7	TRBV7-2	CASSLASGSSYEQYF	TGTGCCAGCAGCTTAGCTAGCGGGAGCTCCTACGAGCAGTACTTC
13	-	-	TRBJ2-7	TRBV7-2	CASSLGYSYEQYF	TGTGCCAGCAGCTTAGGGTACTCCTACGAGCAGTACTTC
15	-	TRBD2	TRBJ2-3	TRBV7-3	CASSPSGTNTDTQYF	TGTGCCAGCAGCCCTAGCGGGACGAACACAGATACGCAGTATTTT
16	many	-	TRBJ2-1	TRBV6-4	CASSLNSGSSYNEQFF	TGTGCCAGCAGTCTCAATAGCGGAAGCTCCTACAATGAGCAGTTCTTC
13	many	TRBD1	TRBJ2-5	TRBV11-2	CASRGQVGETQYF	TGTGCCAGCCGCGGACAGGTTGGAGAGACCCAGTACTTC
18	-	-	TRBJ2-1	TRBV24-1	CATSDPNPGAKIHNEQFF	TGTGCCACCAGTGACCCTAATCCGGGGGCAAAGATCCACAATGAGCAGTTCTTC
16	many	TRBD2	TRBJ2-4	TRBV12-3/TRBV12-4	CASSGRGGPIKNIQYF	TGTGCCAGCAGCGGGAGGGGAGGGCCAATCAAAAACATTCAGTACTTC
18	-	TRBD2	TRBJ2-5	TRBV7-3	CASSLRTSGRAGTETQYF	TGTGCCAGCAGCTTGAGGACTAGCGGGAGGGCCGGTACGGAGACCCAGTACTTC
12	-	-	TRBJ1-5	TRBV6-2/TRBV6-3	CASSYFDQPQHF	TGTGCCAGCAGTTACTTCGATCAGCCCCAGCATTTT
14	many	TRBD1	TRBJ2-4	TRBV2	CASRVGQGAAIQYF	TGTGCCAGCAGAGTAGGACAGGGGGCGGCCATTCAGTACTTC
14	-	-	TRBJ2-1	TRBV11-1	CASSAVGSYNEQFF	TGTGCCAGCAGCGCCGTAGGCTCCTACAATGAGCAGTTCTTC
16	-	-	TRBJ1-6	TRBV28	CASRTGTGPYNSPLHF	TGTGCCAGCAGGACCGGGACGGGCCCCTATAATTCACCCCTCCACTTT
13	large	-	TRBJ2-1	TRBV7-2	CASSSPSVRGQFF	TGTGCCAGCAGCTCCCCTAGTGTAAGAGGGCAGTTCTTC
14	many	-	TRBJ2-1	TRBV7-9	CASSLESRWETQFF	TGTGCCAGCAGCTTAGAGAGTCGTTGGGAGACCCAGTTCTTC
15	-	TRBD2	TRBJ2-7	TRBV7-2	CASSLAGTSGYEQYF	TGTGCCAGCAGCTTAGCTGGGACTAGCGGGTACGAGCAGTACTTC
15	-	TRBD2	TRBJ2-1	TRBV7-2	CASSLGLAGVNEQFF	TGTGCCAGCAGTTTGGGACTAGCGGGAGTTAATGAGCAGTTCTTC
16	-	TRBD1	TRBJ2-7	TRBV5-6	CASSPGPAGGLREQYF	TGTGCCAGCAGCCCCGGGCCGGCAGGGGGCTTGCGGGAGCAGTACTTC
14	-	TRBD2	TRBJ2-1	TRBV25-1	CATKPSGITNEQFF	TGTGCCACCAAGCCCAGCGGGATAACCAATGAGCAGTTCTTC
15	-	-	TRBJ1-5	TRBV4-1	CASSQVTGSNQPQHF	TGCGCCAGCAGCCAAGTCACCGGTAGCAATCAGCCCCAGCATTTT
12	many	-	TRBJ1-1	TRBV19	CASSLRQSEAFF	TGTGCCAGTAGTCTCCGACAGAGTGAAGCTTTCTTT
19	-	TRBD2	TRBJ2-1	TRBV6-8	CASSYAGLAFYSAYNEQFF	TGTGCCAGCAGTTACGCCGGACTAGCGTTTTACTCGGCGTACAATGAGCAGTTCTTC
14	once	-	TRBJ2-7	TRBV3-1	CASSRRGGPYEQYF	TGTGCCAGCAGCCGCAGGGGAGGACCCTACGAGCAGTACTTC
15	medium-sized	-	TRBJ2-3	TRBV6-1	CASSKGGQVADTQYF	TGTGCCAGCAGTAAGGGAGGACAGGTCGCAGATACGCAGTATTTT
13	few	TRBD2	TRBJ2-5	TRBV7-7	CASSSGLVETQYF	TGTGCTAGCAGCTCCGGACTAGTAGAGACCCAGTACTTC
15	-	TRBD2	TRBJ2-1	TRBV7-6	CASSSRLAGYNEQFF	TGTGCCAGCAGCTCCAGACTAGCGGGATACAATGAGCAGTTCTTC
13	many	TRBD2	TRBJ2-1	TRBV24-1	CATSDSGGDEQFF	TGTGCCACCAGTGATTCGGGGGGGGATGAGCAGTTCTTC
14	-	-	TRBJ2-5	TRBV6-1	CASSEYNRQETQYF	TGTGCCAGCAGTGAATACAACCGACAAGAGACCCAGTACTTC
15	few	-	TRBJ1-1	TRBV6-1	CASSTRDGPNTEAFF	TGTGCCAGCAGTACCCGGGACGGCCCGAACACTGAAGCTTTCTTT
13	many	-	TRBJ2-1	TRBV5-1	CASRPGADSPLHF	TGCGCCAGCAGGCCGGGGGCTGATTCACCCCTCCACTTC
14	many	-	TRBJ2-3	TRBV5-4	CASSLQGGADTQYF	TGTGCCAGCAGCTTACAGGGAGGCGCAGATACGCAGTATTTT
15	-	-	TRBJ2-5	TRBV10-2	CASSEFGNRRAGQYF	TGCGCCAGCAGTGAGTTCGGGAATAGACGGGCAGGGCAGTACTTC
15	-	TRBD2	TRBJ2-1	TRBV19	CASSSTSGGYNEQFF	TGTGCCAGTAGTAGCACTAGCGGGGGCTACAATGAGCAGTTCTTC
13	many	-	TRBJ2-1	TRBV6-1	CASGGPPWDEQFF	TGTGCCAGCGGGGGACCCCCATGGGATGAGCAGTTCTTC
14	-	-	TRBJ2-5	TRBV6-6	CASSYWDQRETQYF	TGTGCCAGCAGCTACTGGGATCAAAGAGAAACCCAGTACTTC
15	medium-sized	-	TRBJ2-2	TRBV7-3	CASSFGTGGNGELFF	TGTGCCAGCAGCTTCGGCACAGGTGGAAACGGGGAGCTGTTTTTT
15	many	TRBD1	TRBJ2-2	TRBV6-1	CASSQQGAHTGELFF	TGTGCCAGCAGTCAACAGGGGGCTCACACCGGGGAGCTGTTTTTT
13	medium-sized	TRBD1	TRBJ1-2	TRBV6-1	CASTIGGAVGYTF	TGTGCCAGCACCATAGGGGGCGCGGTCGGCTACACCTTC
17	-	TRBD1	TRBJ2-7	TRBV7-2	CASSFRLGGTGVREQYF	TGTGCCAGCAGCTTTCGGCTGGGCGGGACAGGGGTCCGCGAGCAGTACTTC
17	-	-	TRBJ2-2	TRBV5-1	CASSLVLRRSPKGELFF	TGTGCCAGCAGCTTGGTTCTGCGGCGGTCCCCTAAGGGGGAGCTGTTTTTT
15	medium-sized	TRBD2	TRBJ2-3	TRBV12-3/TRBV12-4	CASNLLAEATDTQYF	TGTGCCAGCAATCTCCTAGCGGAGGCCACAGATACGCAGTATTTT
14	many	-	TRBJ2-5	TRBV20-1	CSARFRGYQETQYF	TGCAGTGCTAGATTTCGGGGGTACCAAGAGACCCAGTACTTC
15	-	TRBD2	TRBJ2-1	TRBV12-3/TRBV12-4	CASSLGSSGSNEQFF	TGTGCCAGCAGTTTAGGCTCTAGCGGGAGTAATGAGCAGTTCTTC
12	-	TRBD1	TRBJ1-2	TRBV7-6	CASSLQGVGYTF	TGTGCCAGCAGCTTACAGGGGGTGGGCTACACCTTC
14	-	-	TRBJ1-2	TRBV24-1	CATSAPVGHGGYTF	TGTGCCACCAGTGCACCGGTCGGGCATGGAGGCTACACCTTC
12	-	-	TRBJ2-3	TRBV7-8	CASSRARDTQYF	TGTGCCAGCAGCCGCGCTCGTGATACGCAGTATTTT
16	-	-	TRBJ2-2	TRBV7-6	CASSTRGGGGSGELFF	TGTGCCAGCAGCACTAGGGGGGGAGGGGGCTCCGGGGAGCTGTTTTTT
15	few	-	TRBJ2-7	TRBV15	CATSREAGGYYEQYF	TGTGCCACCAGCAGAGAGGCAGGCGGGTACTACGAGCAGTACTTC
14	-	-	TRBJ2-7	TRBV7-4	CAIKIQGPGNEQYF	TGTGCCATCAAAATACAGGGCCCTGGGAACGAGCAGTACTTC
16	many	TRBD1	TRBJ2-5	TRBV4-3	CASSSEAGTGDETQYF	TGCGCCAGCAGCAGTGAGGCCGGGACAGGGGACGAGACCCAGTACTTC